This paragraph reports one T cell receptor beta chain. Germline V CDR1 and CDR2: DFQATT, SNEGSKA (reference sequence). V lost 4 bases, J lost 4 bases, and 13 bases stayed unmatched. This CDR3 is 17 amino acids long. TCRdb reanalysed the RT-PCR reads using MiXCR and keeps one entry per CDR3 protein. In the table there are almost 700,000 distinct CDR3 sequences, approximately 15% of which are singletons. The chain uses TRBV20-1 and TRBJ2-1; 10 bases line up with TRBD2. The TCR was taken from a female donor in good health, serving as a healthy control. The sample comprised memory CD4+ T cells from blood. The CDR3 DNA reads as TGCAGTGCTACCCCCCTGAGGCTAGCGGGAGAGTACAATGAGCAGTTCTTC. Amino acid sequence: CSATPLRLAGEYNEQFF.